Listed here are 21 T cell receptor beta chains from one sample, sequenced in a study of beta chain features in type 1 diabetes. Expressed TCRB transcripts were sequenced because the entire RNA isolate underwent reverse transcription. TCRdb's table, derived via immunoSEQ multiplex PCR, lists solely in-frame clones and lacks some. The sample includes some 160,000 clones, 7% to 10% of them seen just once. Source material: central memory CD4+ T cells from blood. Source of these receptors: a woman between 18 and 30 years old in good health.

This chain uses TRBV5-1 with TRBJ2-1; 16 bases align to TRBD2. CDR1 SGHRS and CDR2 YFSETQ come from the germline V gene. V shed 4 bases and J 9 bases; nucleotides not matched to a gene: 4. This CDR3 spans 15 amino acids. CDR3 loop: CASSPGLAGGGEQFF. CDR3 DNA sequence: TGCGCCAGCAGCCCGGGACTAGCGGGAGGGGGTGAGCAGTTCTTC.

The chain combines TRBV7-9 with TRBJ1-2; 7 nucleotides line up with TRBD1. Germline-derived CDR1 and CDR2 are SEHNR and FQNEAQ (reference sequence). Trimming took 2 bases from V and 4 from J; bases not matched to a gene: 10. The CDR3 runs 16 residues. The CDR3 loop reads CASSLRGTANRYGYTF. CDR3 bases: TGTGCCAGCAGCTTAAGGGGGACAGCGAATCGCTATGGCTACACCTTC.

The J gene is TRBJ1-5, the V gene TRBV7-2; 9 bases match TRBD1. The germline gives CDR1 SGHTA, CDR2 FQGNSA. V was pared by 3 bases and J by 8 bases, with 5 bases of the junction left unmatched. This CDR3 contains 14 residues. CDR3 loop: CASSFGQGREPQHF. The CDR3 region has the DNA TGTGCCAGCAGCTTCGGACAGGGGAGGGAGCCCCAGCATTTT.

This clone was counted ten times or more. The chain has TRBV18 and TRBJ1-2; a weak D match, TRBD1 (5 bases). The CDR3 is made up of 14 amino acids. The germline V and J ends were trimmed by 2 bases and 4 bases, with 11 bases remaining between them. Germline V lookup: CDR1 KGHSH, CDR2 LQKENI. For the CDR3, the DNA is TGTGCCAGCTCACCAGACCGGCAGGGCTATGGCTACACCTTC. Translation gives CASSPDRQGYGYTF. The variable domain in full, with the rest retrieved from reference TRBV18 and TRBJ1-2, is NAGVMQNPRHLVRRRGQEARLRCSPMKGHSHVYWYRQLPEEGLKFMVYLQKENIIDESGMPKERFSAEFPKEGPSILRIQQVVRGDSAAYFCASSPDRQGYGYTFGSGTRLTVV.

The chain recombines TRBV5-8 with TRBJ1-2, with D possibly being TRBD1 (6 bases). The germline gives CDR1 SGHTS, CDR2 YDEGEE. The CDR3 spans 14 residues. Trimming stripped 3 bases from V and 3 bases from J, with 12 bases between. CDR3 DNA: TGTGCCAGCAGCTACTCCGGGACACACTATGGCTACACCTTC. Protein sequence: CASSYSGTHYGYTF.

In its sample, this clone was seen many times. This rearrangement joins TRBV29-1 to TRBJ1-5; unclear D gene. The V and J ends lost 4 bases and 4 bases respectively, with 11 bases between them. Germline-derived CDR1 and CDR2 are SQVTM and ANQGSEA. The CDR3 contains 13 residues. CDR3 residues: CSVVEGGNQPQHF. The DNA of the CDR3 is TGCAGCGTTGTGGAGGGCGGGAATCAGCCCCAGCATTTT.

The chain couples TRBV5-1 to TRBJ2-5, with 7 bases lining up with TRBD2. This CDR3 region has 16 residues. Germline V gives CDR1 SGHRS, CDR2 YFSETQ. Trimming removed 2 bases from V and 2 bases from J; junction bases left unmatched: 9. The CDR3, as DNA: TGCGCCAGCAGCTTAGGCGGCGGGGGAGGACAAGAGACCCAGTACTTC. Protein: CASSLGGGGGQETQYF.

This clone appeared a few times. The gene calls are TRBV4-1 and TRBJ2-4; 9 bases match TRBD1. Germline CDR1 reads MGHRA; CDR2 reads YSYEKL. J was trimmed by 3 bases and V by 0 bases; bases with no gene match: 9. CDR3 length: 18 residues. As DNA, the CDR3 is TGCGCCAGCAGCCAAGACTTAGGACAGGGGTATGACAAAAACATTCAGTACTTC. Its protein product is CASSQDLGQGYDKNIQYF.

This clone was counted at least ten times. The V and J genes are TRBV2 and TRBJ2-3; 13 nucleotides agree with TRBD2. With 4 bases clipped from V and 2 bases from J, the junction kept 9 bases outside the gene matches. Germline V gene data show CDR1 as SNHLY and CDR2 as FYNNEI. CDR3 length equals 18 residues. The CDR3 reads CASSARLAGGLYTDTQYF. As DNA, the CDR3 is TGTGCCAGCAGTGCCCGACTAGCGGGGGGCCTATACACAGATACGCAGTATTTT.

This clone was counted between two and nine times. The rearrangement joins TRBV2 to TRBJ2-7; 11 bases line up with TRBD2. Germline-derived CDR1 and CDR2 are SNHLY and FYNNEI. With 7 bases clipped from V and 4 bases from J, the junction kept 6 bases outside the gene matches. The CDR3 loop spans 14 amino acids. The CDR3 bases are TGTGCCAGCACCCAGGGGACTAGCGGTTACGAGCAGTACTTC. This gives the protein CASTQGTSGYEQYF.

In this sample, this clone turned up a few times. The junction differs from germline at one of its ends, possibly a read error. The genes are TRBV10-3 and TRBJ2-7; TRBD1 agrees at 9 bases. Looked up from germline, CDR1 is ENHRY and CDR2 is SYGVKD. This CDR3 spans 14 amino acids. DNA of the CDR3: TGTGCCATCAGGAGGGACAGGGCGGATGACCGGATAGTTTTC. Translating gives CAIRRDRADDRIVF.

This clone occurred a few times. The chain combines TRBV7-2 with TRBJ2-5; D not certain. Trimming cost V 5 bases and J 5 bases, with 9 bases left between them. Germline V lookup: CDR1 SGHTA, CDR2 FQGNSA. This CDR3 spans 12 amino acids. CDR3 DNA sequence: TGTGCCAGCAGCCCCTCGCGGGAGACCCAGTACTTC. Residues: CASSPSRETQYF.

In its sample, this clone was seen a few times. V usage is TRBV5-6 and J usage is TRBJ2-5; TRBD1 matches at 10 bases. The germline CDR1 and CDR2 sequences are SGHDT and YYEEEE. The CDR3 consists of 13 residues. With V trimmed by 4 bases and J by 5 bases, 2 bases remained unmatched. The CDR3 DNA reads as TGTGCCAGCAGCCCGACAGGGGGCGAGACCCAGTACTTC. It encodes CASSPTGGETQYF.

There are a few counts of this clone. The chain has TRBV5-1 and TRBJ2-1; D not certain. CDR1 and CDR2 from the germline V gene are SGHRS and YFSETQ. The V end was cut by 3 bases, the J end by 2 bases, with 6 bases between. The CDR3 contains 13 residues. For the CDR3, the DNA is TGCGCCAGCAGCTACGAGACCTACAATGAGCAGTTCTTC. This translates into CASSYETYNEQFF. Full variable domain (missing parts from reference TRBV5-1 and TRBJ2-1): KAGVTQTPRYLIKTRGQQVTLSCSPISGHRSVSWYQQTPGQGLQFLFEYFSETQRNKGNFPGRFSGRQFSNSRSEMNVSTLELGDSALYLCASSYETYNEQFFGPGTRLTVL.

V gene TRBV7-9 combines with J gene TRBJ2-5, with TRBD2 as a possible D gene (6 bases). Germline V lookup: CDR1 SEHNR, CDR2 FQNEAQ (reference sequence). The V gene lost 1 base and the J gene lost 3 bases, with 12 bases spanning the gap. There are 15 residues in the CDR3. Here the CDR3 DNA reads TGTGCCAGCAGCTTAGTGGGCGGGGCGGAAGAGACCCAGTACTTC. This codes for CASSLVGGAEETQYF.

This clone was seen a handful of times. The CDR3 DNA reads TGTGCCACCAGCAGGAAGGGGGGGAATCAGCCCCAGCATTTT. Residues: CATSRKGGNQPQHF. V gene TRBV15 combines with J gene TRBJ1-5; the D gene is possibly TRBD1 (6 bases). Germline V gives CDR1 LNHNV, CDR2 YYDKDF (reference sequence). CDR3 length: 14 amino acids. V lost 3 bases and J lost 4, with 10 bases in between.

This clone showed up many times. V gene TRBV7-2 combines with J gene TRBJ1-2; 11 bases map to TRBD1. The ends lost 7 bases at V and 5 bases at J; junction bases unmatched: 12. The CDR3 contains 16 residues. Germline V gene lookup returns CDR1 SGHTA and CDR2 FQGNSA. The CDR3 DNA sequence: TGTGCCAGCACCCAGGGAGGACAGGGGGCGCGGTATGGCTACACCTTC. It yields the protein CASTQGGQGARYGYTF. The full variable domain, with the rest looked up from reference TRBV7-2 and TRBJ1-2, is GAGVSQSPSNKVTEKGKDVELRCDPISGHTALYWYRQSLGQGLEFLIYFQGNSAPDKSGLPSDRFSAERTGGSVSTLTIQRTQQEDSAVYLCASTQGGQGARYGYTFGSGTRLTVV.

The rearrangement uses TRBV25-1 and TRBJ2-7; 7 bases are shared with TRBD2. After removal of 1 base from V and 0 bases from J, the junction contained 3 bases not matched to a gene. The CDR3 consists of 15 residues. Germline values: CDR1 MGHDK, CDR2 SYGVNS. This chain's CDR3 is CASSEFGGSSYEQYF. CDR3 nucleotides: TGTGCCAGCAGTGAATTCGGCGGGAGCTCCTACGAGCAGTACTTC.

This clone occurred a few times. This chain links TRBV30 with TRBJ1-1; the D gene is possibly TRBD1 (6 bases). The ends were cut back, 8 bases at V and 6 bases at J, with 19 bases in the middle. This CDR3 comprises 13 residues. CDR1 is GTSNPN, CDR2 SVGIG, per germline (reference sequence). The CDR3 is CAQSRGQWAEAFF. The CDR3, as DNA: TGTGCCCAATCACGGGGACAATGGGCTGAAGCTTTCTTT.

CDR3 bases: TGCGCCAGCAGCTTGGAACAGCTGAACACTGAAGCTTTCTTT. Protein: CASSLEQLNTEAFF. This sequence joins TRBV5-1 and TRBJ1-1; D is unresolved. CDR1 is SGHRS and CDR2 is YFSETQ in the germline V gene. Trimming pared 0 bases from V and 0 bases from J, leaving 6 bases between. The CDR3 contains 14 residues.

The chain has TRBV7-2 and TRBJ2-1, with TRBD2 identical over 11 bases. The germline V gene encodes CDR1 SGHTA and CDR2 FQGNSA. V lost 6 bases to trimming and J lost 4 bases; unmatched junction nucleotides: 5. This CDR3 comprises 15 residues. The CDR3 is CASSTSGSRYNEQFF. The CDR3 coding sequence is TGTGCCAGCAGTACTAGCGGGAGTCGGTACAATGAGCAGTTCTTC.